Listed below are T cell receptor beta chains from one sample, sequenced in a study of blood T cell repertoires in COVID-19. Profiled with immunoSEQ multiplex PCR; TCRdb holds only in-frame clones, not every one. The data contain 65,000 to 70,000 clones, more than 60% of them singletons. The sequenced sample was peripheral blood. The receptors were sampled from a human donor in a cohort sampled during active COVID-19. CDR3s leave out the opening cysteine and the closing phenylalanine or tryptophan. A D gene is named only where the DNA matches it firmly.

TRBV2	TRBD1	TRBJ2-3	ASSRDRVGTDTQY
TRBV10-1	-	TRBJ1-3	ASSESRFGNTIY
TRBV29-1	-	TRBJ2-5	SVEITTGLETQY
TRBV4-1	TRBD2	TRBJ2-2	ASSQGLSGRGAGELF
TRBV12-3/TRBV12-4	-	TRBJ2-2	ASSPDTGELF
TRBV27	TRBD1	TRBJ2-7	ASRGQLYEQY
TRBV2	-	TRBJ2-7	ASSEVLALNEQY
TRBV28	-	TRBJ1-4	ASSLSLGGGVEKLF
TRBV7-8	-	TRBJ2-2	ASSLAGAEHTGELF
TRBV28	TRBD2	TRBJ2-3	ASSSSGDTQY
TRBV7-9	-	TRBJ2-3	ASSYGVAGRTDTQY
TRBV4-3	TRBD2	TRBJ2-3	ASSQEPAGGPDTQY
TRBV5-8	-	TRBJ1-2	ASSTRASPVHGYT